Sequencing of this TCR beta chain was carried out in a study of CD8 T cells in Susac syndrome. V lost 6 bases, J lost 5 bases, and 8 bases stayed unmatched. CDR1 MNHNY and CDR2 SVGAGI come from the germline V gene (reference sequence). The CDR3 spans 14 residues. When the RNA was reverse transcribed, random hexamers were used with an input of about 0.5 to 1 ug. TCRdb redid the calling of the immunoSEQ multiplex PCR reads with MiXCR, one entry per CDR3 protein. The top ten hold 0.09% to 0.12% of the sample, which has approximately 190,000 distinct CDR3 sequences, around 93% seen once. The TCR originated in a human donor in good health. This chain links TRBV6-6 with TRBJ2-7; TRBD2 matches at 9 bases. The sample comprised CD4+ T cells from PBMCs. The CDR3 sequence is CASRGGTSFHEQYF. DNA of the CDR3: TGTGCCAGCAGGGGCGGGACTAGCTTCCACGAGCAGTACTTC.